These T cell receptor beta chains were read from a single sample in a study of Ad26.COV2.S vaccination and SARS-CoV-2 variants. TCRdb keeps only in-frame clones here, not all; method: immunoSEQ multiplex PCR. The data show around 450,000 clones, with over 75% seen just once and more than 9% held by the top ten. The material was peripheral blood, obtained in a trial of Ad26.COV2.S vaccine versus placebo. These receptors were collected from a person aged 18-65 years who received the Ad26.COV2.S COVID-19 vaccine or a placebo. Each CDR3 is given without its conserved first and last residue. The order of the fields is J gene, V gene, CDR3 protein.

TRBJ2-3,TRBV28,ASSYRGQGTDTQY
TRBJ2-5,TRBV7-2,ASSFQGGQETQY
TRBJ1-5,TRBV19,ASIGGADQPQH
TRBJ2-3,TRBV7-2,ASNRDRQDTQY
TRBJ2-7,TRBV18,ASSPWGYEDEQY
TRBJ2-7,TRBV9,ASSPRGPSSYEQY
TRBJ2-7,TRBV21-1,ASSGQVYNYEQY
TRBJ2-2,TRBV15,ATSRARPVNTGELF
TRBJ2-1,TRBV10-1,ASSESETSGYNEQF
TRBJ2-3,TRBV14,ASSQDIAGPDTQY
TRBJ1-1,TRBV6-6,ASIGYMGTEAF
TRBJ1-1,TRBV30,AWSGDRVTEAF
TRBJ1-2,TRBV6-4,ATSQGLGYT
TRBJ1-1,TRBV14,ASSQEPVNTEAF
TRBJ2-5,TRBV6-5,ASRPPGLAGETQY
TRBJ2-3,TRBV3-1/TRBV3-2,ASGPTSRDTQY
TRBJ2-3,TRBV7-3,ASSPVVSGRDTQY
TRBJ1-3,TRBV5-1,ASSSGTGYGDTIY
TRBJ1-4,TRBV7-9,ASSLGTANEKLF
TRBJ2-7,TRBV6-5,ASSYSRAGEGYEQY
TRBJ2-1,TRBV19,ASSIHPRYNEQF
TRBJ2-1,TRBV5-1,ASNPLAGGYNEQF
TRBJ2-1,TRBV10-3,AIMRYNEQF
TRBJ2-1,TRBV5-1,ASSVGTGANEQF
TRBJ1-4,TRBV5-1,ASSRDTSNEKLF
TRBJ2-3,TRBV13,ASSLRGVADTQY
TRBJ2-1,TRBV11-2,ASSFSLAGDFEQF
TRBJ2-1,TRBV5-6,ASSRGGSDNEQF
TRBJ2-3,TRBV7-3,ASSPPGTDTQY
TRBJ1-5,TRBV7-2,ASSPQDGNQPQH
TRBJ2-3,TRBV24-1,ATSEQGADTQY
TRBJ2-2,TRBV11-3,ASSLTGELF
TRBJ1-1,TRBV27,ASSFGSAGEAF
TRBJ2-2,TRBV5-1,ASSLALAELNTGELF
TRBJ1-1,TRBV6-2/TRBV6-3,ASSYPGKPMNTEAF
TRBJ1-6,TRBV7-9,ASSLLPTSPLH
TRBJ1-3,TRBV6-1,ASSEGQSSGNTIY
TRBJ2-7,TRBV4-3,ASSQDWLLGGNEQY
TRBJ2-2,TRBV2,ASKLAAYTGELF
TRBJ2-2,TRBV7-3,ASSPQRERTGELF
TRBJ1-1,TRBV10-1,ASSESKGIWRAF
TRBJ2-7,TRBV5-1,ASSITGGAGYEQY
TRBJ2-3,TRBV18,ASFRSGLDTQY
TRBJ2-3,TRBV7-6,ASSLISGSADTQY
TRBJ2-1,TRBV5-1,ASSRDRGYNEQF
TRBJ2-2,TRBV24-1,ATSDSRQGTGELF
TRBJ2-7,TRBV27,ASSNLGSGGYEQY
TRBJ2-7,TRBV30,AWTDLGQNSPYEQY
TRBJ2-7,TRBV7-6,ASSLSGGPSSYEQY